This T cell receptor (beta chain) came from a study of control samples from healthy donors and cancer patients. V dropped 2 bases and J dropped 1; count of bases not matched to a gene: 17. The CDR3 runs 19 residues. Looked up from germline, CDR1 is SGHKS and CDR2 is YYEKEE (reference sequence). The data were produced by immunoSEQ multiplex PCR, yet TCRdb's version contains in-frame clones alone and is incomplete. The repertoire has 68,000 or so clones, 75% to 85% of them found once; the top ten carry approximately 14%. This sequence originates from a man aged 60 to 69 in good health. Sequencing used blood. The rearrangement links TRBV5-5 to TRBJ1-1; TRBD1 matches 7 bases. The chain's CDR3 is CASSFHNTPFGTENTEAFF. CDR3 coding DNA: TGTGCCAGCAGCTTTCACAACACACCCTTCGGGACAGAGAACACTGAAGCTTTCTTT.